Listed here are 11 T cell receptor beta chains from one sample, sequenced in a study of shared clonotypes between healthy human individuals (dated by TCRdb to the early 2020s). For the CD8 naive samples, CD45RO-negative cells were positively selected for CCR7, yielding a CD45RA+CCR7+ population from which TemRA cells were excluded. Libraries were built with the immunoSEQ multiplex PCR assay. Not all clones reach the TCRdb copy of this immuneACCESS table, which keeps in-frame sequences only. Checked studies attribute under half of the gap to unresolved V genes and leave the rest unexplained. Here the sample has approximately 2,000,000 clones; 93% occur a single time. About 1.6% of the sample is in the top ten clones. Sequenced input: naive CD8+ T cells from PBMCs. The meaning of the sample's cell subset or site label: CD45RA+CCR7+. The receptors originated from a man aged 18-30 years in good health. Some clones in this sample may be carry-over from other donors' samples.

The chain is built from TRBV18 and TRBJ2-5, with TRBD1 as a possible D gene (6 bases). This CDR3 has 16 amino acids. V lost 7 bases to trimming and J lost 1 base, with 19 bases between them. Germline CDR1 KGHSH, CDR2 LQKENI. CDR3 DNA: TGTGCCAGCTACCCGGCGGCCAGGGGAGTCCAAGAGACCCAGTACTTC. Translation gives CASYPAARGVQETQYF.

The rearrangement joins TRBV25-1 to TRBJ2-5; 10 bases fit TRBD1. The CDR3 sequence is 16 residues long. After removal of 2 bases from V and 1 base from J, the junction contained 4 bases not matched to a gene. The V gene's germline CDR1 is MGHDK and CDR2 SYGVNS. The CDR3, as DNA: TGTGCCAGCAGTGAAGGGGGACAGGGGACCCAAGAGACCCAGTACTTC. Translation gives CASSEGGQGTQETQYF. Using reference TRBV25-1 and TRBJ2-5 for the parts outside the CDR3, the full variable domain is EADIYQTPRYLVIGTGKKITLECSQTMGHDKMYWYQQDPGMELHLIHYSYGVNSTEKGDLSSESTVSRIRTEHFPLTLESARPSHTSQYLCASSEGGQGTQETQYFGPGTRLLVL.

This chain joins TRBV29-1 and TRBJ2-1; 8 bases agree with TRBD2. This CDR3 is built from 14 residues. Germline V gene sequence: CDR1 SQVTM, CDR2 ANQGSEA. Trimming removed 4 bases from V and 6 bases from J; junction bases left unmatched: 8. The CDR3 region has the DNA TGCAGCGTTGGGGGTGCGGGGGGACCCAATGAGCAGTTCTTC. This gives the protein CSVGGAGGPNEQFF.

The chain recombines TRBV13 with TRBJ2-5, with a weak D call TRBD2 (7 bases). The germline V and J ends were trimmed by 6 bases and 2 bases, with 16 bases remaining between them. CDR1 PRHDT and CDR2 FYEKMQ come from the germline V gene (reference sequence). The CDR3 is 15 residues long. The CDR3 DNA reads as TGTGCCAGCAGGCCCTGGGGGGGCCAACAAGAGACCCAGTACTTC. Encoded protein: CASRPWGGQQETQYF. The variable domain in full, with the rest retrieved from reference TRBV13 and TRBJ2-5, is AAGVIQSPRHLIKEKRETATLKCYPIPRHDTVYWYQQGPGQDPQFLISFYEKMQSDKGSIPDRFSAQQFSDYHSELNMSSLELGDSALYFCASRPWGGQQETQYFGPGTRLLVL.

The V call is TRBV30, the J call TRBJ2-7, with a tentative D call TRBD2 (5 bases). Trimming took 2 bases from V and 4 from J, leaving 15 bases between them. Germline V CDR1 and CDR2: GTSNPN, SVGIG (reference sequence). There are 14 residues in the CDR3. CDR3 protein: CAWSLPLRGYEQYF. The CDR3 DNA is TGTGCCTGGAGTCTACCCCTGCGAGGGTACGAGCAGTACTTC. Supplemented by reference TRBV30 and TRBJ2-7, the full variable domain reads SQTIHQWPATLVQPVGSPLSLECTVEGTSNPNLYWYRQAAGRGLQLLFYSVGIGQISSEVPQNLSASRPQDRQFILSSKKLLLSDSGFYLCAWSLPLRGYEQYFGPGTRLTVT.

Comments on this clone: This sample includes further DNA sequences coding for the same CDR3. V usage is TRBV27 and J usage is TRBJ2-7; TRBD2 matches at 11 bases. Germline CDR1 and CDR2: MNHEY and SMNVEV (reference sequence). J gave up 4 bases and V 6 bases, and 5 bases lay outside the gene matches. CDR3 length: 14 amino acids. CDR3 DNA sequence: TGTGCCAGCAGGGTAGCGGGAGGGCCATACGAGCAGTACTTC. Translation: CASRVAGGPYEQYF.

The rearrangement uses TRBV7-9 and TRBJ2-1; unclear D gene. The CDR3 totals 13 residues. Germline values: CDR1 SEHNR, CDR2 FQNEAQ (reference sequence). V lost 7 bases and J lost 4, with 11 bases in between. CDR3 sequence reads: CASTLGIYNEQFF. In nucleotides, the CDR3 is TGTGCCAGCACCCTTGGGATATACAATGAGCAGTTCTTC.

This chain connects TRBV9 to TRBJ1-2; 10 nucleotides agree with TRBD1. The J segment lost 2 bases and the V segment lost 0 bases, leaving 10 bases of the junction unmatched. Per the germline V gene, CDR1 is SGDLS and CDR2 is YYNGEE. The CDR3 loop spans 18 amino acids. Written as DNA, the CDR3 is TGTGCCAGCAGCGTAGGCCTCGAGGGGGACAGGGGCAACTATGGCTACACCTTC. It specifies CASSVGLEGDRGNYGYTF. Variable domain in full (rest from reference TRBV9 and TRBJ1-2): DSGVTQTPKHLITATGQRVTLRCSPRSGDLSVYWYQQSLDQGLQFLIQYYNGEERAKGNILERFSAQQFPDLHSELNLSSLELGDSALYFCASSVGLEGDRGNYGYTFGSGTRLTVV.

The chain recombines TRBV28 with TRBJ2-1; the D gene could be TRBD1 or TRBD2 (5 bases each). The CDR3 runs to 16 residues. Trimming cost V 5 bases and J 9 bases, with 23 bases left between them. Germline V gene lookup returns CDR1 MDHEN and CDR2 SYDVKM. The CDR3 DNA reads as TGTGCCAGCAGTCCTGGGCCCCTTGGGTCCGGGGCTGAGCAGTTCTTC. Translation: CASSPGPLGSGAEQFF.

V gene TRBV27 combines with J gene TRBJ2-2; D is perhaps TRBD1 or TRBD2 (5 bases each). V dropped 5 bases and J dropped 4 bases, with 14 bases sitting between them. The CDR3 has 15 amino acids. The germline gives CDR1 MNHEY, CDR2 SMNVEV (reference sequence). For the CDR3, the DNA is TGTGCCAGCAGTACAAGGGACGCATCCACCGGGGAGCTGTTTTTT. Amino acids: CASSTRDASTGELFF.

This sequence joins TRBV9 and TRBJ2-1; D is possibly TRBD2 (5 bases). The CDR3 is made up of 15 amino acids. V lost 1 base to trimming and J lost 0 bases, with 8 bases between them. The germline V gene has CDR1 SGDLS and CDR2 YYNGEE. CDR3 sequence (DNA): TGTGCCAGCAGCGTAAATCGGGGCTCCTACAATGAGCAGTTCTTC. This translates into CASSVNRGSYNEQFF.